These T cell receptor beta chains were read from a single sample in a study of cytomegalovirus exposure and HLA in healthy donors. Generated by immunoSEQ multiplex PCR, the TCRdb table keeps only in-frame clones and is missing some. The sample records some 200,000 clones, roughly 80% being singletons. Sequenced material: PBMCs. These receptors originate from a woman in her late teens or twenties in good health and CMV-seronegative. The CDR3 runs from the conserved cysteine through the conserved F or W. The D gene is left open where the match is weak. Size is omitted from some rows. Given values are once, few, many or a class for expanded clones.

abundance: -; d_gene: -; j_gene: TRBJ2-1; v_gene: TRBV19; CDR3nt: TGTGCCAGTACCCCTCCCGGTCGTTATGAGCAGTTCTTC; CDR3aa: CASTPPGRYEQFF
abundance: -; d_gene: TRBD1; j_gene: TRBJ1-2; v_gene: TRBV2; CDR3nt: TGTGCCAGCAATTTCCTTACCGGGACAGGGGATGGCTACACCTTC; CDR3aa: CASNFLTGTGDGYTF
abundance: -; d_gene: -; j_gene: TRBJ1-5; v_gene: TRBV6-6; CDR3nt: TGTGCCAGTGAGACAGGCCCCGATAGCAATCAGCCCCAGCATTTT; CDR3aa: CASETGPDSNQPQHF
abundance: few; d_gene: -; j_gene: TRBJ1-1; v_gene: TRBV29-1; CDR3nt: TGCAGCGTTGTACAGCCGATTGAAGCTTTCTTT; CDR3aa: CSVVQPIEAFF
abundance: -; d_gene: TRBD1; j_gene: TRBJ2-1; v_gene: TRBV19; CDR3nt: TGTGCCCTTGGGGACAGGGACTACAATGAGCAGTTCTTC; CDR3aa: CALGDRDYNEQFF
abundance: -; d_gene: -; j_gene: TRBJ2-7; v_gene: TRBV11-2; CDR3nt: TGTGCCAGCAGCTCCTTTACCCAGGGGTACTCCTACGAGCAGTACTTC; CDR3aa: CASSSFTQGYSYEQYF
abundance: few; d_gene: TRBD1; j_gene: TRBJ2-7; v_gene: TRBV7-8; CDR3nt: TGTGCCAGCAGCTTGCAATTCCAGACAGGGGGCGCGTACGAGCAGTACTTC; CDR3aa: CASSLQFQTGGAYEQYF
abundance: -; d_gene: -; j_gene: TRBJ2-4; v_gene: TRBV19; CDR3nt: TGTGCCAGTAGTATCCTACAGGGAATAGCCAAAAACATTCAGTACTTC; CDR3aa: CASSILQGIAKNIQYF
abundance: once; d_gene: -; j_gene: TRBJ1-1; v_gene: TRBV14; CDR3nt: TGTGCCAGCAGCCAAGTGGGGGGGACTGAAGCTTTCTTT; CDR3aa: CASSQVGGTEAFF
abundance: few; d_gene: -; j_gene: TRBJ1-1; v_gene: TRBV2; CDR3nt: TGTGCCAGCAGTGAAGGGGCAGGGAGGACTGAAGCTTTCTTT; CDR3aa: CASSEGAGRTEAFF
abundance: -; d_gene: -; j_gene: TRBJ1-4; v_gene: TRBV27; CDR3nt: TGTGCCAGCAGTTTGCTGGGGGCGCTGGACAACTACGGTGAAAAACTGTTTTTT; CDR3aa: CASSLLGALDNYGEKLFF